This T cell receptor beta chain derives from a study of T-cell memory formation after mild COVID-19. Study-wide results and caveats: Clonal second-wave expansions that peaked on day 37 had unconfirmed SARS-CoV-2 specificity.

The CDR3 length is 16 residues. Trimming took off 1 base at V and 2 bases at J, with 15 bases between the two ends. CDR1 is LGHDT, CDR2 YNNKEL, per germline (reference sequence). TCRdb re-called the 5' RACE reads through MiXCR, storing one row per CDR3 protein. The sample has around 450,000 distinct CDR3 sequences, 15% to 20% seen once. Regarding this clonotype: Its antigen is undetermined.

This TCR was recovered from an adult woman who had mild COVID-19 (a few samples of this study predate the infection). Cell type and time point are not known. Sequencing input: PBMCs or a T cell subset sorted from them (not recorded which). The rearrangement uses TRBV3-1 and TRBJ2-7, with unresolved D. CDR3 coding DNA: TGTGCCAGCAGCCAAGGCCACGAAGAATGGGCCTACGAGCAGTACTTC. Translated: CASSQGHEEWAYEQYF.